These 24 T cell receptor beta chains were all obtained from the same sample, sequenced in a study of blood T cell repertoires in COVID-19 (dated by TCRdb to about 2020). The library came from the immunoSEQ multiplex PCR assay. The table comes from immuneACCESS by way of TCRdb, which keeps in-frame sequences with V and J called. Part of the clones is missing from these tables; in studies checked, under half for an unresolved V gene and the rest for unknown reasons. The sample profile shows approximately 270,000 clones; just over 85% of them were found once. Around 1.8% of the sample is taken by the ten largest. The sample taken for sequencing was PBMCs or T cells enriched from blood (not recorded which). All receptors derive from a man aged 40-49 years who had recovered from COVID-19.

The rearrangement uses TRBV3-1 (or the pseudogene TRBV3-2) and TRBJ1-4; D gene unclear. The CDR3 is 14 amino acids. V lost 2 bases, J lost 7 bases, and 11 bases lay in between. Germline V gene sequence: CDR1 LGHDT, CDR2 YNNKEL (reference sequence). The CDR3 loop is CASSQFVSSEKLFF. The CDR3 coding sequence is TGTGCCAGCAGCCAATTCGTGAGTTCTGAAAAACTGTTTTTT.

This chain joins TRBV28 and TRBJ1-2, with unresolved D. V lost 3 bases and J lost 4, with 12 bases in between. Germline V gene data show CDR1 as MDHEN and CDR2 as SYDVKM. The CDR3 is 14 amino acids. CDR3: CASSFRGMIYGYTF. In nucleotides, the CDR3 is TGTGCCAGCAGTTTTAGAGGGATGATCTATGGCTACACCTTC.

The chain couples TRBV5-1 to TRBJ2-7, with D perhaps matching TRBD1 (5 bases). Looked up from germline, CDR1 is SGHRS and CDR2 is YFSETQ. The CDR3 consists of 14 residues. Trimming shortened V by 0 bases and J by 3 bases, and 10 bases separated the two germline ends. In nucleotides, the CDR3 is TGCGCCAGCAGCTTGGCCGGACACGGCTACGAGCAGTACTTC. Encoded protein: CASSLAGHGYEQYF.

V and J are TRBV4-3 and TRBJ1-1, with TRBD1 as a possible D gene (6 bases). The CDR3 length is 16 residues. The V end lost 3 bases, the J end lost 1 base, and 15 bases lay between the germline ends. Germline CDR1 and CDR2: LGHNA and YSLEER. The DNA of the CDR3 is TGCGCCAGCAGCCAGGGGACAACCAGCGGGAACACTGAAGCTTTCTTT. It codes for CASSQGTTSGNTEAFF.

This clone was observed a few times. J is TRBJ1-1 and V is TRBV7-9; 8 bases are a match to TRBD1. Germline V lookup: CDR1 SEHNR, CDR2 FQNEAQ (reference sequence). The J segment lost 2 bases and the V segment lost 3 bases, leaving 5 bases of the junction unmatched. CDR3 length equals 15 residues. The CDR3 here is CASSFEDRANTEAFF. CDR3 sequence (DNA): TGTGCCAGCAGCTTCGAGGACAGGGCCAACACTGAAGCTTTCTTT.

The chain is built from TRBV10-3 and TRBJ1-3, with a weak D call TRBD1 (6 bases). CDR1 is ENHRY, CDR2 SYGVKD, per germline. The CDR3 has 13 amino acids. V was clipped by 10 bases and J by 4 bases, with 14 bases between them. The CDR3 spells CATTGINGNTIYF. Here the CDR3 DNA reads TGTGCCACTACAGGGATTAACGGAAACACCATATATTTT.

The chain has TRBV19 and TRBJ1-2; D possibly corresponds to TRBD1 (5 bases). Germline V gives CDR1 LNHDA, CDR2 SQIVND (reference sequence). The CDR3 loop spans 16 amino acids. V gave up 1 base and J gave up 8 bases, with 20 bases separating them. The CDR3 nucleotides are TGTGCCAGTAGTATAGTCGTCCGTAACAGGAACAGGGGCTACACCTTC. It is translated as CASSIVVRNRNRGYTF.

The chain is built from TRBV4-1 and TRBJ2-7, with a tentative D call TRBD1 (6 bases). The CDR3 loop spans 17 amino acids. The germline V gene has CDR1 MGHRA and CDR2 YSYEKL. Trimming took off 4 bases at V and 2 bases at J, with 21 bases between the two ends. As DNA, the CDR3 is TGCGCCAGCAGCCTCTCCATAGGACAGAATAAACCCTACGAGCAGTACTTC. Encoded protein: CASSLSIGQNKPYEQYF.

This clone was seen more than once but under ten times. The CDR3 spells CASSQEVAGETQYF. The CDR3 DNA reads TGCGCCAGCAGCCAAGAGGTAGCCGGGGAGACCCAGTACTTC. The chain uses TRBV4-3 and TRBJ2-5; D is undetermined. Between the trimmed V and J ends, which lost 0 bases and 5 bases, there was a span of 10 bases. The CDR3 sequence is 14 residues long. Germline V gene sequence: CDR1 LGHNA, CDR2 YSLEER.

The V call is TRBV19, the J call TRBJ1-1; D possibly corresponds to TRBD1 (6 bases). The germline V gene encodes CDR1 LNHDA and CDR2 SQIVND (reference sequence). Trimming took 3 bases from V and 4 from J, leaving 21 bases between them. The CDR3 length is 17 residues. The CDR3 here is CASSMSGGPTISTEAFF. CDR3 DNA sequence: TGTGCCAGTAGTATGTCGGGGGGGCCAACCATTTCCACTGAAGCTTTCTTT.

The chain is built from TRBV7-9 and TRBJ1-1; no definite D call. Trimming stripped 2 bases from V and 3 bases from J, with 10 bases between. The CDR3 is made up of 14 amino acids. Germline-derived CDR1 and CDR2 are SEHNR and FQNEAQ (reference sequence). In DNA form, the CDR3 reads TGTGCCAGCAGCTTAACAGCCCCTGACACTGAAGCTTTCTTT. Translation gives CASSLTAPDTEAFF.

The J gene is TRBJ2-7, the V gene TRBV9; 9 bases fit TRBD2. V lost 4 bases to trimming and J lost 6 bases; unmatched junction nucleotides: 11. Germline values: CDR1 SGDLS, CDR2 YYNGEE. This CDR3 region has 15 residues. CDR3 region: CASSPTDAGGVEQYF. The CDR3 DNA reads as TGTGCCAGCAGCCCAACAGACGCGGGAGGGGTCGAGCAGTACTTC.

The genes are TRBV30 and TRBJ1-5; 7 bases match TRBD1. Trimming cost V 0 bases and J 5 bases; bases outside gene matches: 7. The CDR3 is 15 residues long. Germline-derived CDR1 and CDR2 are GTSNPN and SVGIG (reference sequence). The CDR3 DNA sequence: TGTGCCTGGAGTGTAAGGGGGCAGGGGTATCAGCCCCAGCATTTT. Protein: CAWSVRGQGYQPQHF.

The chain couples TRBV7-2 to TRBJ2-7, with 9 positions matching TRBD2. Germline loops: CDR1 SGHTA, CDR2 FQGNSA. There are 14 residues in the CDR3. The V gene end was trimmed by 4 bases and the J gene end by 7 bases; junction bases not matched to a gene: 8. CDR3 nucleotides: TGTGCCAGCAGCTATGCGGGAGGGCCGGGAGAGCAGTACTTC. Translation gives CASSYAGGPGEQYF.

Many counts were recorded for this clone. This rearrangement joins TRBV6-5 to TRBJ1-2; perhaps TRBD1 as D (6 bases). The CDR3 has 13 amino acids. The germline V and J ends were trimmed by 10 bases and 6 bases, with 18 bases remaining between them. Per germline, CDR1 MNHEY and CDR2 SVGAGI. CDR3 nucleotides: TGTGCCACCCGACAGGCTTGGAAGGATGGCTACACCTTC. Its translation is CATRQAWKDGYTF.

The chain joins TRBV19 to TRBJ2-5; 7 bases fit TRBD2. Looked up from germline, CDR1 is LNHDA and CDR2 is SQIVND (reference sequence). The V gene end was trimmed by 5 bases and the J gene end by 4 bases; junction bases not matched to a gene: 7. The CDR3 covers 14 residues. In DNA form, the CDR3 reads TGTGCCAGTAGTTCCGGGACTACGGCAGAGACCCAGTACTTC. This translates into CASSSGTTAETQYF.

This rearrangement joins TRBV25-1 to TRBJ2-1; TRBD1 is a possible D gene (5 bases). The CDR3 spans 15 residues. The germline V and J ends were trimmed by 2 bases and 7 bases, with 15 bases remaining between them. Germline CDR1 is MGHDK and CDR2 is SYGVNS. The CDR3 DNA reads as TGTGCCAGCAGTGAAGCCAGGGTGAAGGGGAATGAGCAGTTCTTC. It encodes CASSEARVKGNEQFF.

The chain is built from TRBV4-3 and TRBJ1-6; 8 nucleotides align to TRBD1. The ends lost 0 bases at V and 8 bases at J; junction bases unmatched: 3. This CDR3 spans 15 amino acids. Looked up from germline, CDR1 is LGHNA and CDR2 is YSLEER. CDR3 loop: CASSQDGQGHSPLHF. The CDR3 DNA is TGCGCCAGCAGCCAAGACGGACAGGGCCATTCACCCCTCCACTTT.

This clone appeared a single time. The chain links TRBV29-1 to TRBJ2-7; 9 bases map to TRBD1. The CDR3 contains 15 residues. Per the germline V gene, CDR1 is SQVTM and CDR2 is ANQGSEA. V dropped 6 bases and J dropped 2; count of bases not matched to a gene: 11. DNA of the CDR3: TGCAGCGTGGCCAAGGGACAGGGAGGACCCTACGAGCAGTACTTC. Translating it yields CSVAKGQGGPYEQYF.

The CDR3 nucleotides are TGCAGTGCTAGTGATGCATCACTAGCGGACACAGATACGCAGTATTTT. It yields the protein CSASDASLADTDTQYF. V is TRBV20-1 and J is TRBJ2-3; TRBD2 matches at 8 bases. Germline V gene data show CDR1 as DFQATT and CDR2 as SNEGSKA (reference sequence). V lost 3 bases to trimming and J lost 2 bases; unmatched junction nucleotides: 10. There are 16 residues in the CDR3.

The table lists this clone with a few counts. For the CDR3, the DNA is TGCGCCAGCAGCCGGATGGCCTGGAGCGATCAGCCCCAGCATTTT. It is translated as CASSRMAWSDQPQHF. The rearrangement uses TRBV4-1 and TRBJ1-5, with D unclear. Trimming cost V 4 bases and J 5 bases, with 15 bases left between them. The CDR3 is 15 amino acids. Looked up from germline, CDR1 is MGHRA and CDR2 is YSYEKL.

The chain links TRBV28 to TRBJ2-7, with 8 nucleotides matching TRBD2. The CDR3 is 14 amino acids. With 5 bases clipped from V and 5 bases from J, the junction kept 8 bases outside the gene matches. From germline, CDR1 is MDHEN and CDR2 SYDVKM. Here the CDR3 reads CASSQSGSLDEQYF. CDR3 in DNA: TGTGCCAGCAGTCAGAGCGGGAGTCTCGACGAGCAGTACTTC. Based on the CDR3 plus reference TRBV28 and TRBJ2-7, the full variable domain is DVKVTQSSRYLVKRTGEKVFLECVQDMDHENMFWYRQDPGLGLRLIYFSYDVKMKEKGDIPEGYSVSREKKERFSLILESASTNQTSMYLCASSQSGSLDEQYFGPGTRLTVT.

This rearrangement joins TRBV10-3 to TRBJ2-7, with a possible D match to TRBD1 (6 bases). Germline assignment: CDR1 ENHRY and CDR2 SYGVKD. The length of the CDR3 is 12 residues. V was pared by 9 bases and J by 6 bases, with 15 bases between. The CDR3 reads CAIRDTGAEQYF. The CDR3 coding sequence is TGTGCCATACGGGACACAGGTGCCGAGCAGTACTTC.

The chain carries TRBV7-9 and TRBJ2-7; 7 bases match TRBD2. Germline V CDR1 and CDR2: SEHNR, FQNEAQ (reference sequence). This CDR3 region has 13 residues. The ends lost 6 bases at V and 5 bases at J; junction bases unmatched: 7. The CDR3 region is CASRGTSADEQYF. CDR3 DNA sequence: TGTGCCAGCAGAGGAACTAGCGCCGACGAGCAGTACTTC.